These 24 T cell receptor beta chains were sequenced from one sample in a study of blood T cell repertoires in COVID-19. Produced via immunoSEQ multiplex PCR; TCRdb's table is partial and in-frame only. The top ten clones hold 7% to 9.5% of a sample with about 54,000 clones, over 75% of them seen once. Input material: peripheral blood. All receptors come from a man between 45 and 60 years old with active COVID-19.

Here the CDR3 reads CASSLGTSGEQYF. As DNA, the CDR3 is TGTGCCAGCAGCCTCGGGACTAGTGGCGAGCAGTACTTC. The V and J genes are TRBV7-2 and TRBJ2-7, with TRBD2 identical over 8 bases. J gave up 6 bases and V 5 bases, and 6 bases lay outside the gene matches. Germline V gene sequence: CDR1 SGHTA, CDR2 FQGNSA. The CDR3 length is 13 residues.

This rearrangement joins TRBV21-1 to TRBJ2-7; the table gives TRBD1 as D, unverified against the DNA. TRBV21-1 is described as a pseudogene. This CDR3 region has 13 residues. This CDR3 is CATRGTGIYEQYF. The DNA of the CDR3 is TGTGCCACCAGAGGGACAGGGATCTACGAGCAGTACTTC.

This clone is deemed medium-sized. The rearrangement joins TRBV7-3 to TRBJ2-7; maybe TRBD2 (5 bases). Trimming removed 4 bases at V and 7 bases at J, with 14 bases between. The germline V gene encodes CDR1 SGHTA and CDR2 FQGTGA. The CDR3 contains 13 residues. The DNA for the CDR3 is TGTGCCAGCAGCTCCCCCGGGAATAGGGAGCAGTACTTC. This translates into CASSSPGNREQYF. Full variable domain (rest looked up from reference TRBV7-3 and TRBJ2-7): GAGVSQTPSNKVTEKGKYVELRCDPISGHTALYWYRQSLGQGPEFLIYFQGTGAADDSGLPNDRFFAVRPEGSVSTLKIQRTERGDSAVYLCASSSPGNREQYFGPGTRLTVT.

This chain links TRBV9 with TRBJ2-1, with D tentatively TRBD1 (7 bases). V lost 0 bases and J 4 bases, leaving 11 bases between the germline ends. The CDR3 is made up of 15 amino acids. Germline V gene sequence: CDR1 SGDLS, CDR2 YYNGEE. The CDR3 DNA is TGTGCCAGCAGCGTAGCTTCAGGGGGGTACAATGAGCAGTTCTTC. It translates to CASSVASGGYNEQFF.

The J gene is TRBJ2-3, the V gene TRBV6-4, with TRBD1 matching 9 bases. Trimming cost V 2 bases and J 5 bases; bases outside gene matches: 8. The CDR3 spans 16 residues. Germline loops: CDR1 MRHNA, CDR2 SNTAGT. CDR3 nucleotide sequence: TGTGCCAGCAGTGACCCTGGACAGGGGAAGGGAGATACGCAGTATTTT. Translating it yields CASSDPGQGKGDTQYF.

The genes are TRBV19 and TRBJ2-7, with D perhaps TRBD2 (6 bases). The V gene lost 0 bases and the J gene lost 7 bases, with 10 bases spanning the gap. Germline V lookup: CDR1 LNHDA, CDR2 SQIVND (reference sequence). The CDR3 loop spans 13 amino acids. DNA of the CDR3: TGTGCCAGTAGTATAGATGGGAGGAGGGAGCAGTACTTC. Its protein is CASSIDGRREQYF. Combining the CDR3 with reference TRBV19 and TRBJ2-7 gives the whole variable domain DGGITQSPKYLFRKEGQNVTLSCEQNLNHDAMYWYRQDPGQGLRLIYYSQIVNDFQKGDIAEGYSVSREKKESFPLTVTSAQKNPTAFYLCASSIDGRREQYFGPGTRLTVT.

This clone was recorded once. The chain carries TRBV6-5 and TRBJ1-1, with TRBD1 identical over 9 bases. The CDR3 runs to 14 residues. The V segment lost 6 bases and the J segment 0 bases; nucleotides outside the gene matches: 2. Germline loops: CDR1 MNHEY, CDR2 SVGAGI. The CDR3 region is CASSWTGVNTEAFF. DNA for the CDR3: TGTGCCAGCAGCTGGACAGGGGTGAACACTGAAGCTTTCTTT.

This chain connects TRBV11-1 to TRBJ2-3; 13 nucleotides match TRBD2. V trimming: 4 bases; J trimming: 7 bases; junction bases outside the gene matches: 5. The CDR3 spans 15 residues. Germline V lookup: CDR1 SGHAT, CDR2 FQDESV (reference sequence). Here the CDR3 reads CASSSGLAGTYTQYF. CDR3 DNA sequence: TGTGCCAGCAGCTCGGGACTAGCGGGGACTTATACGCAGTATTTT.

J is TRBJ2-3 and V is TRBV7-3, with D possibly matching TRBD1 (6 bases). V was cut by 1 base and J by 0 bases, with 8 bases left in between. Germline loops: CDR1 SGHTA, CDR2 FQGTGA. CDR3 length: 15 residues. DNA for the CDR3: TGTGCCAGCAGCTTAATGACAGGAAGCACAGATACGCAGTATTTT. It translates to CASSLMTGSTDTQYF.

V usage is TRBV7-7 and J usage is TRBJ1-4, with unresolved D. Per the germline V gene, CDR1 is SSHAT and CDR2 is FNYEAQ (reference sequence). Trimming removed 2 bases from V and 5 bases from J, with 6 bases in between. The CDR3 contains 13 residues. In DNA, the CDR3 is TGTGCCAGCAGCTTACGGGAAAATGAAAAACTGTTTTTT. It encodes CASSLRENEKLFF.

This clone has only a few counts. Other DNA sequences in this sample translate to the same CDR3. This chain uses TRBV6-2 or TRBV6-3 with TRBJ1-6; no firm D call. Trimming took 6 bases from V and 8 from J, leaving 8 bases between them. Germline V CDR1 and CDR2: MNHEY, SVGEGT. The CDR3 has 12 residues. Here the CDR3 reads CASSLGDSPLHF. CDR3 bases: TGTGCCAGCAGCCTCGGGGATTCACCCCTCCACTTT.

This chain joins TRBV4-2 and TRBJ2-7, with TRBD2 as a possible D gene (6 bases). Germline V gives CDR1 LGHNA, CDR2 YNFKEQ. V lost 4 bases and J lost 2, with 12 bases in between. This CDR3 spans 14 amino acids. CDR3 protein: CASSLASAAYEQYF. CDR3 DNA: TGTGCCAGCAGCCTCGCTAGCGCGGCCTACGAGCAGTACTTC.

The chain has TRBV5-1 and TRBJ2-7; the D gene is possibly TRBD2 (5 bases). Germline-derived CDR1 and CDR2 are SGHRS and YFSETQ. The V end lost 2 bases, the J end lost 4 bases, and 7 bases lay between the germline ends. The CDR3 totals 12 residues. CDR3 sequence (DNA): TGCGCCAGCAGCTTCGGGGATTACGAGCAGTACTTC. Its protein is CASSFGDYEQYF. The variable domain in full, with the rest retrieved from reference TRBV5-1 and TRBJ2-7, is KAGVTQTPRYLIKTRGQQVTLSCSPISGHRSVSWYQQTPGQGLQFLFEYFSETQRNKGNFPGRFSGRQFSNSRSEMNVSTLELGDSALYLCASSFGDYEQYFGPGTRLTVT.

V usage is TRBV5-3 and J usage is TRBJ1-2, with D possibly matching TRBD1 (6 bases). TRBV5-3 falls under the ORF class, with uncertain function. The CDR3 totals 14 residues. Between the trimmed V and J ends, which lost 9 bases and 6 bases, there was a span of 21 bases. The DNA of the CDR3 is TGTGCCATTCAAACCCGCAGGGGTTTTGATGGCTACACCTTC. Amino acids: CAIQTRRGFDGYTF.

The chain links TRBV7-3 to TRBJ2-5, with D maybe TRBD2 (6 bases). The CDR3 contains 14 residues. The germline CDR1 and CDR2 sequences are SGHTA and FQGTGA. V shed 5 bases and J shed 5 bases, with 15 bases lying between them. The CDR3 is CASSPGGAWETQYF. CDR3 nucleotides: TGTGCCAGCAGCCCTGGCGGGGCGTGGGAGACCCAGTACTTC. Full variable domain (rest looked up from reference TRBV7-3 and TRBJ2-5): GAGVSQTPSNKVTEKGKYVELRCDPISGHTALYWYRQSLGQGPEFLIYFQGTGAADDSGLPNDRFFAVRPEGSVSTLKIQRTERGDSAVYLCASSPGGAWETQYFGPGTRLLVL.

V usage is TRBV28 and J usage is TRBJ1-2; D unresolved. Trimming shortened V by 3 bases and J by 8 bases, and 22 bases separated the two germline ends. CDR3 length: 16 residues. Germline CDR1 reads MDHEN; CDR2 reads SYDVKM. In nucleotides, the CDR3 is TGTGCCAGCAGTTTGCGGCGGTTAGGAATCCCATCAGGCTACACCTTC. Protein sequence: CASSLRRLGIPSGYTF.

This sequence joins TRBV27 and TRBJ1-2; D gene uncertain. In germline, CDR1 is MNHEY, CDR2 SMNVEV (reference sequence). CDR3 length: 15 amino acids. V was clipped by 7 bases and J by 1 base, with 16 bases between them. In DNA, the CDR3 is TGTGCCAGCAAACGAGCCGACGGACTTAACTATGGCTACACCTTC. It translates to CASKRADGLNYGYTF.

The V gene is TRBV3-1 (or the pseudogene TRBV3-2), the J gene TRBJ2-7, with D possibly matching TRBD2 (5 bases). The CDR3 has 17 amino acids. V was trimmed by 0 bases and J by 7 bases, leaving 22 bases between them. Germline values: CDR1 LGHDT, CDR2 YNNKEL (reference sequence). CDR3 residues: CASSQDPWGGSKSEQYF. CDR3 DNA sequence: TGTGCCAGCAGCCAAGATCCTTGGGGTGGGAGTAAGTCTGAGCAGTACTTC.

Comments on this clone: This same CDR3 is encoded by further DNA sequences in the sample. The chain has TRBV5-1 and TRBJ1-2; D may be TRBD1 (6 bases). CDR1 and CDR2 (germline): SGHRS, YFSETQ. CDR3 size: 17 residues. V dropped 0 bases and J dropped 0 bases, with 15 bases sitting between them. CDR3 amino acids: CASSLGIDRSANYGYTF. For the CDR3, the DNA is TGCGCCAGCAGCTTGGGAATTGACAGGTCAGCTAACTATGGCTACACCTTC.

The chain employs TRBV4-3 and TRBJ2-7; TRBD1 agrees at 9 bases. The length of the CDR3 is 15 residues. Germline loops: CDR1 LGHNA, CDR2 YSLEER. After removal of 3 bases from V and 5 bases from J, the junction contained 8 bases not matched to a gene. The CDR3 DNA reads TGCGCCAGCAGCCAGGGACAGGGTTCTCTGGACGAGCAGTACTTC. It is translated as CASSQGQGSLDEQYF.

The chain joins TRBV3-1 (or the pseudogene TRBV3-2) to TRBJ1-1; TRBD1 aligns across 7 bases. CDR3 length: 17 residues. Germline V gene sequence: CDR1 LGHDT, CDR2 YNNKEL (reference sequence). V dropped 7 bases and J dropped 0; count of bases not matched to a gene: 14. The CDR3 is CASTRLAGQTLNTEAFF. The CDR3 coding sequence is TGTGCCAGCACTCGTCTCGCGGGACAGACTTTGAACACTGAAGCTTTCTTT.

The rearrangement joins TRBV7-3 to TRBJ2-1; 8 bases agree with TRBD2. The CDR3 totals 15 residues. From germline, CDR1 is SGHTA and CDR2 FQGTGA. V lost 2 bases and J lost 3; bases outside the gene matches: 3. The CDR3 bases are TGTGCCAGCAGCTTAGCGGGAGGCCGCTACAATGAGCAGTTCTTC. Amino acids: CASSLAGGRYNEQFF.

The table lists this clone with a few counts. This chain connects TRBV4-3 to TRBJ2-7; 7 positions agree with TRBD2. CDR3 size: 14 residues. The germline V gene encodes CDR1 LGHNA and CDR2 YSLEER. Trimming removed 2 bases from V and 2 bases from J; junction bases left unmatched: 3. CDR3 sequence (DNA): TGCGCCAGCAGCCAATATGCGGGGGCCTACGAGCAGTACTTC. This encodes CASSQYAGAYEQYF.

V is TRBV4-3 and J is TRBJ2-7; D gene uncertain. The germline CDR1 and CDR2 sequences are LGHNA and YSLEER. Trimming pared 0 bases from V and 2 bases from J, leaving 11 bases between. The CDR3 is 15 residues long. The CDR3: CASSQDHSRPYEQYF. The CDR3, as DNA: TGCGCCAGCAGCCAAGATCATTCCAGGCCCTACGAGCAGTACTTC.